Presented here are 18 T cell receptor beta chains from one specimen sequenced in a study of cytomegalovirus exposure and HLA in healthy donors. PCR was performed using 60 Vbeta and 13 Jbeta primers. The protocol was immunoSEQ multiplex PCR, while the TCRdb copy is restricted to in-frame clones and leaves out a portion. The sample holds roughly 120,000 clones, around 77% seen once. Material: PBMCs. These receptors were obtained from a man aged 50 to 60 in good health and CMV-seropositive.

This clone was counted between two and nine times. The chain recombines TRBV11-2 with TRBJ1-1; D gene unclear. The V gene's germline CDR1 is SGHAT and CDR2 FQNNGV. This CDR3 has 19 residues. V lost 1 base and J lost 0, with 21 bases in between. CDR3 sequence reads: CASSLAAPGFVNMNTEAFF. DNA for the CDR3: TGTGCCAGCAGCTTAGCCGCACCGGGGTTTGTAAACATGAACACTGAAGCTTTCTTT.

The chain links TRBV30 to TRBJ2-7; D possibly corresponds to TRBD2 (6 bases). CDR3 length: 14 residues. The germline CDR1 and CDR2 sequences are GTSNPN and SVGIG (reference sequence). Trimming removed 4 bases from V and 0 bases from J, with 13 bases in between. The CDR3 region is CAWTAGRSSYEQYF. The DNA for the CDR3 is TGTGCCTGGACTGCGGGGAGGAGCTCCTACGAGCAGTACTTC.

This sequence joins TRBV4-3 and TRBJ2-6; tentative D call: TRBD2 (5 bases). Trimming removed 1 base from V and 0 bases from J, with 16 bases in between. Germline V lookup: CDR1 LGHNA, CDR2 YSLEER. This CDR3 comprises 19 residues. The CDR3 spells CASSQARRGGGSGANVLTF. The CDR3 DNA follows: TGCGCCAGCAGCCAAGCCCGGAGAGGAGGTGGCTCTGGGGCCAACGTCCTGACTTTC.

The CDR3, as DNA: TGTGCCAGTAGTATAAGGAGCTGGGGGGGCTACAATGAGCAGTTCTTC. Its translation: CASSIRSWGGYNEQFF. This chain connects TRBV19 to TRBJ2-1, with 7 bases identical to TRBD2. CDR3 size: 16 residues. The germline V gene has CDR1 LNHDA and CDR2 SQIVND (reference sequence). Losses at the gene ends were 2 bases for V and 3 bases for J; bases not matched to a gene: 7.

V is TRBV18 and J is TRBJ2-7, with 7 bases matching TRBD2. The CDR3 is made up of 14 amino acids. The V and J ends lost 2 bases and 3 bases, in that order; junction bases with no gene match: 4. Germline CDR1 is KGHSH and CDR2 is LQKENI. CDR3 amino acids: CASSPVGEGYEQYF. The CDR3 nucleotides are TGTGCCAGCTCACCAGTCGGGGAGGGCTACGAGCAGTACTTC. Together with reference TRBV18 and TRBJ2-7, the CDR3 gives the full variable domain: NAGVMQNPRHLVRRRGQEARLRCSPMKGHSHVYWYRQLPEEGLKFMVYLQKENIIDESGMPKERFSAEFPKEGPSILRIQQVVRGDSAAYFCASSPVGEGYEQYFGPGTRLTVT.

This clone was observed once. The chain combines TRBV9 with TRBJ2-5; D is perhaps TRBD2 (5 bases). This CDR3 is 14 amino acids long. V shed 2 bases and J shed 5 bases, with 13 bases lying between them. Germline V lookup: CDR1 SGDLS, CDR2 YYNGEE. The CDR3 DNA is TGTGCCAGCAGCGTTACTTGGGTAGCGGAGACCCAGTACTTC. Amino acid sequence: CASSVTWVAETQYF.

J is TRBJ2-5 and V is TRBV11-1; 7 bases are a match to TRBD2. The germline gives CDR1 SGHAT, CDR2 FQDESV (reference sequence). J lost 9 bases, V lost 3 bases, and 4 bases had no gene match. The CDR3 loop spans 12 amino acids. As DNA, the CDR3 is TGTGCCAGCAGCTTCGGAAGCGGGGCCCAGTACTTC. Translating gives CASSFGSGAQYF.

The DNA for the CDR3 is TGCGCCAGCAGTGCAGGACAGGGGGGGTCGGAGACCCAGTACTTC. Translating gives CASSAGQGGSETQYF. The rearrangement joins TRBV10-1 to TRBJ2-5; 10 bases agree with TRBD1. Trimming cost V 4 bases and J 5 bases; bases outside gene matches: 7. The CDR3 length is 15 residues. In germline, CDR1 is WNHNN, CDR2 SYGVQD (reference sequence).

The chain recombines TRBV5-1 with TRBJ2-1; D gene unclear. The CDR3 is made up of 13 amino acids. Trimming cost V 3 bases and J 6 bases, with 10 bases left between them. Germline assignment: CDR1 SGHRS and CDR2 YFSETQ. The CDR3 reads CASSSLDGNEQFF. DNA of the CDR3: TGCGCCAGCAGCTCCCTAGACGGCAATGAGCAGTTCTTC.

The gene calls are TRBV7-9 and TRBJ1-1, with D uncertain. Germline-derived CDR1 and CDR2 are SEHNR and FQNEAQ (reference sequence). The CDR3 extends over 12 amino acids. Trimming took 1 base from V and 7 from J, leaving 7 bases between them. CDR3 region: CASSLERYEAFF. CDR3 DNA: TGTGCCAGCAGCTTAGAGAGGTATGAAGCTTTCTTT.

The genes are TRBV7-9 and TRBJ1-1; 8 nucleotides agree with TRBD1. The CDR3 sequence is 14 residues long. Germline CDR1 reads SEHNR; CDR2 reads FQNEAQ (reference sequence). With V trimmed by 3 bases and J by 1 base, 1 base remained unmatched. The CDR3: CASSFQGANTEAFF. CDR3 DNA: TGTGCCAGCAGCTTCCAGGGGGCGAACACTGAAGCTTTCTTT.

The V call is TRBV6-5, the J call TRBJ2-7; TRBD1 might be the D (6 bases). The CDR3 loop spans 13 amino acids. Germline CDR1 and CDR2: MNHEY and SVGAGI. V was pared by 3 bases and J by 10 bases, with 16 bases between. The CDR3 DNA reads as TGTGCCAGCAGTTATCCGGGGACAAGGGAACAGTACTTC. This sequence encodes CASSYPGTREQYF.

The V call is TRBV4-1, the J call TRBJ1-4, with 9 bases lining up with TRBD1. The CDR3 is 16 residues long. Germline V gives CDR1 MGHRA, CDR2 YSYEKL. V lost 4 bases, J lost 8 bases, and 11 bases stayed unmatched. CDR3 sequence: CASSRGQGTLEEKLFF. CDR3 nucleotides: TGCGCCAGCAGCCGTGGACAGGGGACTCTTGAGGAAAAACTGTTTTTT.

The chain joins TRBV5-1 to TRBJ2-1, with 9 bases lining up with TRBD1. The CDR3 length is 18 residues. Germline V gives CDR1 SGHRS, CDR2 YFSETQ. J gave up 0 bases and V 2 bases, and 9 bases lay outside the gene matches. The CDR3 region is CASSLNRDRDFSYNEQFF. Written as DNA, the CDR3 is TGCGCCAGCAGCTTAAACCGGGACAGGGACTTCTCCTACAATGAGCAGTTCTTC.

This chain joins TRBV5-1 and TRBJ2-1; 16 positions match TRBD2. V shed 4 bases and J 4 bases; nucleotides not matched to a gene: 5. CDR3 length equals 17 residues. Per germline, CDR1 SGHRS and CDR2 YFSETQ. The chain's CDR3 is CASSPGLAGGLYNEQFF. The DNA for the CDR3 is TGCGCCAGCAGCCCGGGACTAGCGGGAGGGCTATACAATGAGCAGTTCTTC. Looking up the rest from reference TRBV5-1 and TRBJ2-1 gives the full variable domain: KAGVTQTPRYLIKTRGQQVTLSCSPISGHRSVSWYQQTPGQGLQFLFEYFSETQRNKGNFPGRFSGRQFSNSRSEMNVSTLELGDSALYLCASSPGLAGGLYNEQFFGPGTRLTVL.

The chain recombines TRBV19 with TRBJ1-4; D is possibly TRBD1 (6 bases). The CDR3 is 16 amino acids. Looked up from germline, CDR1 is LNHDA and CDR2 is SQIVND (reference sequence). V was clipped by 6 bases and J by 4 bases, with 18 bases between them. The CDR3: CASSRSGRQVNEKLFF. CDR3 in DNA: TGTGCCAGTAGCCGTTCCGGACGACAGGTTAATGAAAAACTGTTTTTT.

This chain links TRBV5-1 with TRBJ2-5; the match to TRBD1 covers 10 bases. CDR3 length equals 14 residues. V shed 3 bases, J shed 4 bases, and the junction held 3 bases outside the gene matches. Looked up from germline, CDR1 is SGHRS and CDR2 is YFSETQ. In DNA, the CDR3 is TGCGCCAGCAGCTGGGACAGGGGTCGAGAGACCCAGTACTTC. Amino acids: CASSWDRGRETQYF.

The gene calls are TRBV11-3 and TRBJ2-3, with TRBD1 matching over 9 bases. CDR1 is SGHNT, CDR2 YENEEA, per germline. The CDR3 totals 15 residues. The ends lost 0 bases at V and 5 bases at J; junction bases unmatched: 3. The DNA for the CDR3 is TGTGCCAGCAGCTTAGATGGACAGGGGAAAGATACGCAGTATTTT. Residues: CASSLDGQGKDTQYF.